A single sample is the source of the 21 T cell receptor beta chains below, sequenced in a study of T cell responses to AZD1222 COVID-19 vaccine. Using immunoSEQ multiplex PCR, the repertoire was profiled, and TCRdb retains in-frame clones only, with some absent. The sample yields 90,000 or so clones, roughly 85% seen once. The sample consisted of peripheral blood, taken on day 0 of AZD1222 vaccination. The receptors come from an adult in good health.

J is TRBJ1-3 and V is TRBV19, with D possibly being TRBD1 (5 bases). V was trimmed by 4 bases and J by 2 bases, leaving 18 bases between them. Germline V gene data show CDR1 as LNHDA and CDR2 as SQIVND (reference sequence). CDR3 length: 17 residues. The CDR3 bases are TGTGCCAGTAGTACCGCATCACGGGGGGTCCCTGGAAACACCATATATTTT. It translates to CASSTASRGVPGNTIYF.

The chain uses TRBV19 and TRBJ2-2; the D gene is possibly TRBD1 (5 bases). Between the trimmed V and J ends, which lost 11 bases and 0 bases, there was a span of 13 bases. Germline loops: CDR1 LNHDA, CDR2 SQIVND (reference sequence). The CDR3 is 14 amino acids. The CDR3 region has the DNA TGTGCCTCAAACCAGGGCGCGAACACCGGGGAGCTGTTTTTT. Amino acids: CASNQGANTGELFF. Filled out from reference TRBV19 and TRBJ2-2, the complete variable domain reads DGGITQSPKYLFRKEGQNVTLSCEQNLNHDAMYWYRQDPGQGLRLIYYSQIVNDFQKGDIAEGYSVSREKKESFPLTVTSAQKNPTAFYLCASNQGANTGELFFGEGSRLTVL.

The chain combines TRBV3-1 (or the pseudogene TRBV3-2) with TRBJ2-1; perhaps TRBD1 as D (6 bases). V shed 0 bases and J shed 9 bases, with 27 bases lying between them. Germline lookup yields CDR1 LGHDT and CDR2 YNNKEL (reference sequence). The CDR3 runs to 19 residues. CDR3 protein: CASSQDGGRPGKRRSEQFF. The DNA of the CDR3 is TGTGCCAGCAGCCAAGATGGGGGCCGGCCTGGGAAGAGGCGATCTGAGCAGTTCTTC.

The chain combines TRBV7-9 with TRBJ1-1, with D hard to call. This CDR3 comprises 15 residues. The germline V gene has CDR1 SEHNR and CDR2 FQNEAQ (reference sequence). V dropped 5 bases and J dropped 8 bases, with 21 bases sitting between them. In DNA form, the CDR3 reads TGTGCCAGCAGCCCCAAAGAGCGTTTGTCTCTCGAAGCTTTCTTT. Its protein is CASSPKERLSLEAFF. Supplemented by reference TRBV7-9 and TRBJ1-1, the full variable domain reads DTGVSQNPRHKITKRGQNVTFRCDPISEHNRLYWYRQTLGQGPEFLTYFQNEAQLEKSRLLSDRFSAERPKGSFSTLEIQRTEQGDSAMYLCASSPKERLSLEAFFGQGTRLTVV.

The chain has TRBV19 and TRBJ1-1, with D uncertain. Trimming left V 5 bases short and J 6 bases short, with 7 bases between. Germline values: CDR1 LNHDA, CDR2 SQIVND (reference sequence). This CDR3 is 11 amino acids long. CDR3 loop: CASSLTSEAFF. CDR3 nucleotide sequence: TGTGCCAGTAGTCTTACCTCTGAAGCTTTCTTT.

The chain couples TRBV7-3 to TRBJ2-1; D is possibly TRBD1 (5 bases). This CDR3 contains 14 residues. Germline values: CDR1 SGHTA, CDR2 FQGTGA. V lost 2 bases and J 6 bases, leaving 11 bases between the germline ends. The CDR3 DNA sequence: TGTGCCAGCAGCTTATTCCCAGGGCCCAATGAGCAGTTCTTC. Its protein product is CASSLFPGPNEQFF. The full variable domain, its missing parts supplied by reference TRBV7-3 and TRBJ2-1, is GAGVSQTPSNKVTEKGKYVELRCDPISGHTALYWYRQSLGQGPEFLIYFQGTGAADDSGLPNDRFFAVRPEGSVSTLKIQRTERGDSAVYLCASSLFPGPNEQFFGPGTRLTVL.

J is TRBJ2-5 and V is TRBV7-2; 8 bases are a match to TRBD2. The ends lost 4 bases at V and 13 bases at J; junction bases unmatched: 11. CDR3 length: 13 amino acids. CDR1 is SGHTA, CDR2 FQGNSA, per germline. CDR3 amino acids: CASSSGREGIRYF. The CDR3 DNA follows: TGTGCCAGCAGCTCCGGGAGGGAGGGAATTAGGTACTTC.

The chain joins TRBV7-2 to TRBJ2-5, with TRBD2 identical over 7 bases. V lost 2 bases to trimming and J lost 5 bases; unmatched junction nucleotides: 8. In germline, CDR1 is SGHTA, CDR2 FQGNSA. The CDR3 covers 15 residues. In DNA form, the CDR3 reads TGTGCCAGCAGCTTAACGACGGGAGGTGGCGAGACCCAGTACTTC. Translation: CASSLTTGGGETQYF.

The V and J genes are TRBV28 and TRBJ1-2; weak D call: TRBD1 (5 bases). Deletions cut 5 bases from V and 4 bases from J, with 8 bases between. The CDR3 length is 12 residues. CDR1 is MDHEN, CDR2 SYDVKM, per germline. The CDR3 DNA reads TGTGCCAGCAGTAAAGGGGTCTATGGCTACACCTTC. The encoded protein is CASSKGVYGYTF.

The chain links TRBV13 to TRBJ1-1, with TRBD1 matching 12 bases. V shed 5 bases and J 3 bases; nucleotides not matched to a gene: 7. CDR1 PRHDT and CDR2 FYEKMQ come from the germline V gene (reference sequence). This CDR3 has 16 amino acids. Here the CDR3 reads CASSPPGQGADTEAFF. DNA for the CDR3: TGTGCCAGCAGCCCCCCGGGACAGGGGGCGGACACTGAAGCTTTCTTT.

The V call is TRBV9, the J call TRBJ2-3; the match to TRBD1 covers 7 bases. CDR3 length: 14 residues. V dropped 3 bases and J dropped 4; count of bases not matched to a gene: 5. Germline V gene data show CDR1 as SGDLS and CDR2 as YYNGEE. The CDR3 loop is CASSATGIADTQYF. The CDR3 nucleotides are TGTGCCAGCAGCGCGACAGGGATCGCAGATACGCAGTATTTT.

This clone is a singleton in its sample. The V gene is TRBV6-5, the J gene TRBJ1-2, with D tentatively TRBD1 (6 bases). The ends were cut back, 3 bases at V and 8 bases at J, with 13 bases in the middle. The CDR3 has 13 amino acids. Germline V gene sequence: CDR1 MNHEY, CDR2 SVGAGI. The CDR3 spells CASSYTGRNGYTF. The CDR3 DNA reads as TGTGCCAGCAGTTATACAGGGCGTAACGGCTACACCTTC.

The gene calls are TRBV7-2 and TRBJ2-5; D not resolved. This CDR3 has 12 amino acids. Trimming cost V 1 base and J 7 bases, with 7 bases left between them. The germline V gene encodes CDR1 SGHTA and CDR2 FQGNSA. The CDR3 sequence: CASSLGGRTQYF. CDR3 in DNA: TGTGCCAGCAGCTTAGGGGGTCGGACCCAGTACTTC.

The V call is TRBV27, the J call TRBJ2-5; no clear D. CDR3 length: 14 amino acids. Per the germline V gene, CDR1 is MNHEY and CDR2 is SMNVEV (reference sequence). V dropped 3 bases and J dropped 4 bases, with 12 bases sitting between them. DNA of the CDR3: TGTGCCAGCAGTTTTCAGAATGGCCCAGAGACCCAGTACTTC. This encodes CASSFQNGPETQYF.

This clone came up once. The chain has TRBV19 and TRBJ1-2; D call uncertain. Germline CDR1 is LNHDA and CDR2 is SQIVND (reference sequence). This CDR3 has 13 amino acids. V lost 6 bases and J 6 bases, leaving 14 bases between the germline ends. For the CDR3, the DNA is TGTGCCAGTAGAGTAGCGGGGTCGAATGGCTACACCTTC. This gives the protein CASRVAGSNGYTF.

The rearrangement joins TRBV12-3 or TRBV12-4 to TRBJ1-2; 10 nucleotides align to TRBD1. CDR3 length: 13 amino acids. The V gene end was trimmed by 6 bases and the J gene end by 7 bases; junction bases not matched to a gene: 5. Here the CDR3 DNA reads TGTGCCAGCAGGGCTCGGACAGGGGGTGGCTACACCTTC. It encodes CASRARTGGGYTF.

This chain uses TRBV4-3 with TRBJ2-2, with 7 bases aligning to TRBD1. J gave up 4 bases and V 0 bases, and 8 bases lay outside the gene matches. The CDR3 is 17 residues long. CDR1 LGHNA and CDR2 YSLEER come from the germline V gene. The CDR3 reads CASSQDVGHRGTGELFF. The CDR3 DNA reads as TGCGCCAGCAGCCAAGACGTAGGGCACAGGGGCACCGGGGAGCTGTTTTTT.

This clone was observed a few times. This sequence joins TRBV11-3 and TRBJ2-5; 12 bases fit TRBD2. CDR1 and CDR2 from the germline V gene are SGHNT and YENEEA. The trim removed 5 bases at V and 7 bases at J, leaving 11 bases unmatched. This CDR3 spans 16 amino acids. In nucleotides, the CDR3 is TGTGCCAGCAGCCCCCCTAGCGGGAGGGCCGGTGGGACCCAGTACTTC. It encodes CASSPPSGRAGGTQYF. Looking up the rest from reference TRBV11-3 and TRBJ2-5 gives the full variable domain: EAGVVQSPRYKIIEKKQPVAFWCNPISGHNTLYWYLQNLGQGPELLIRYENEEAVDDSQLPKDRFSAERLKGVDSTLKIQPAELGDSAVYLCASSPPSGRAGGTQYFGPGTRLLVL.

This CDR3 reads CASSAERTSASTDTQYF. DNA for the CDR3: TGTGCCAGCAGCGCCGAGCGGACTAGCGCTAGCACAGATACGCAGTATTTT. The chain recombines TRBV9 with TRBJ2-3; 9 bases match TRBD2. The length of the CDR3 is 17 residues. V dropped 3 bases and J dropped 0; count of bases not matched to a gene: 8. In germline, CDR1 is SGDLS, CDR2 YYNGEE.

The CDR3 region has the DNA TGTGCCAGCAGTTTATTTAGTGGAAATGAGCAGTTCTTC. It specifies CASSLFSGNEQFF. J is TRBJ2-1 and V is TRBV28; D uncertain. V was trimmed by 1 base and J by 7 bases, leaving 8 bases between them. This CDR3 region has 13 residues. Germline CDR1 reads MDHEN; CDR2 reads SYDVKM.

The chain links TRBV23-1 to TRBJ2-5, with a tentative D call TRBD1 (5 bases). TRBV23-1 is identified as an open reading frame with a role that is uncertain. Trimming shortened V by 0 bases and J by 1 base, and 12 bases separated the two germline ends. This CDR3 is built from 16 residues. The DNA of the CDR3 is TGCGCCAGCAGTCAATCGTCTGGGGCCTTCCAAGAGACCCAGTACTTC. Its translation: CASSQSSGAFQETQYF.